This entry describes one T cell receptor (beta chain). The antigen it binds to is not known. Per-nucleotide qualities are absent, and no much larger clonotype sits a single base away. Using the immunoSEQ Assay at Adaptive Biotechnologies, the researchers immunosequenced TCRbeta CDR3 regions from the extracted DNA. Regarding the original processing steps: To measure the absolute abundance of each unique TCRbeta CDR3, the sequences were collapsed and filtered. Clonality was calculated as 1 minus Pielou's evenness, with only productive in-frame rearrangements included in the computation. Regional overlap tracked the top 100 nucleotide rearrangements across paired samples, with Morisita index comparing paired versus unrelated samples. The immunoSEQ Rearrangement Details tool was used to assess whether nucleotide rearrangements converged onto identical amino acid sequences. TCRdb provides this immuneACCESS table in a form limited to in-frame rearrangements. Some clones are lacking; in checked studies, under half of them reflect an unresolved V gene, and why the rest are absent is not known. The V and J calls and clone size were taken over from that table, and D and trimming were inferred from the DNA. This sample lists under 3,000 clones; about 40% were detected once. Approximately 16% of the sample is in the top ten clones.

The data were taken from a study of CXCR4 blockade with PD-1 therapy in pancreatic cancer (dated by TCRdb to 2018 to 2020). Some background on the complete study: Multiplex immunohistochemistry and TCRbeta immunosequencing of resected pancreatic ductal adenocarcinoma were combined in the study with ex vivo slice culture in which PD-1 and CXCR4 blockade were tested. Two geographically distinct regions were TCR-sequenced from each of about 6 tumors to assess intratumoral heterogeneity. General conclusions and limits of the study: A strong correlation was found between the frequency of an amino acid clone and the number of distinct nucleotide rearrangements encoding that clone, which suggests convergent selection driven by common tumor antigens. Because only TCRbeta chains were sequenced, true antigen-specificity overlap among the convergent dominant clones remained unconfirmed, awaiting paired alpha-beta single-cell sequencing. Clonal expansion was observed in tumors, with a mean productive clonality of about 0.14 compared with approximately 0.051 in healthy blood, but no correlation between clonality and survival was found.

The archived tumor blocks were obtained from patients to whom no neoadjuvant therapy had been administered before resection. In the preserved-tissue arm of the study, 30 to 35 surgical resection samples from approximately 25 previously untreated pancreatic ductal adenocarcinoma patients were used. For the resection arm, ten 5-micron curls of FFPE tumor adjacent to the multiplex immunohistochemistry slide were used for DNA extraction. CDR1 KGHSH and CDR2 LQKENI are derived from the germline V gene. From its cysteine to its phenylalanine, the CDR3 spans 16 amino acids. Only the CDR3 part of the read is kept: 48 bases, read in frame from the first base. V is cut back by 2 bases and J by 5 bases, with 5 bases in the junction unmatched.

Sequencing was performed on tumor tissue. The sequence joins TRBV18 to TRBJ1-6; TRBD1 aligns with 8 central bases. The TCR comes from a human donor with pancreatic ductal adenocarcinoma. The sequenced DNA is TGTGCCAGCTCACCAATATACAGGGGGGATAATTCACCCCTCCACTTT. Its protein reads: CASSPIYRGDNSPLHF.